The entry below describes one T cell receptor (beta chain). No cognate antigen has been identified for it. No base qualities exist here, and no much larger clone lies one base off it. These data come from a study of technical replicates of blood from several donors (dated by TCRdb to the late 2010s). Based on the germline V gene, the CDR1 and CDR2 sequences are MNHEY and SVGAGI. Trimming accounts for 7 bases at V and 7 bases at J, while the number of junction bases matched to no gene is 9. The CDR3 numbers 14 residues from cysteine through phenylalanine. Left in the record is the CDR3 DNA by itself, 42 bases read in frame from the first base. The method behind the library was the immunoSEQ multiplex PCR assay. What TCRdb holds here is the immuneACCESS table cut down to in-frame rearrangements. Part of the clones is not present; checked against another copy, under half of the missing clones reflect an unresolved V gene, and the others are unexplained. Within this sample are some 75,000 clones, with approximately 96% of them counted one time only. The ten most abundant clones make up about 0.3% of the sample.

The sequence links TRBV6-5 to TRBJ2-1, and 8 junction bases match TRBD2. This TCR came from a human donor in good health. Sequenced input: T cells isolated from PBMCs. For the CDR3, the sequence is CASNFREGRNEQFF. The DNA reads TGTGCCAGCAACTTTCGGGAGGGCCGAAATGAGCAGTTCTTC.